The rows below give T cell receptor beta chains drawn from one sample of a study of control samples from healthy donors and cancer patients. Libraries were prepared by immunoSEQ multiplex PCR; TCRdb keeps only in-frame clonotypes and omits some of them. The data contain 150,000 or so clones, roughly 92% of them singletons. The sample taken for sequencing was blood. These TCRs come from a man over 45 in good health. Each CDR3 is given with its conserved first and last residue. D genes are given only for firm matches. Clone sizes are given selectively: once, few, many, or a class where the clone is expanded.

D gene,J gene,clone size,V gene,CDR3 DNA,CDR3 protein
-,TRBJ2-5,-,TRBV6-5,TGTGCCAGCGCGGCGCAACAAGAGACCCAGTACTTC,CASAAQQETQYF
TRBD1,TRBJ1-5,-,TRBV19,TGTGCCAGTAGTATAGATCTATTGACAGGGGGGCATCAGCCCCAGCATTTT,CASSIDLLTGGHQPQHF
-,TRBJ2-2,-,TRBV30,TGTGCCTGGAGAAGAGACGGGACCGGGGAGCTGTTTTTT,CAWRRDGTGELFF
-,TRBJ2-5,-,TRBV7-2,TGTGCCAGCAGCTTATCGGTGACAGTACAAGAGACCCAGTACTTC,CASSLSVTVQETQYF
-,TRBJ2-7,-,TRBV5-1,TGCGCCAGCAGCTTGGCCGGGGGAGGATCCCTCTACGAGCAGTACTTC,CASSLAGGGSLYEQYF
TRBD1,TRBJ1-1,-,TRBV5-1,TGCGCCAGCAGCTTGGAGGGGGCGGGTGAAGCTTTCTTT,CASSLEGAGEAFF
-,TRBJ1-2,-,TRBV27,TGTGCCAGCAGTTTAAATCCCCCAGGGGTCCCCTTTGGCTACACCTTC,CASSLNPPGVPFGYTF
TRBD2,TRBJ2-5,-,TRBV28,TGTGCCACCAGAAGCGGGATGACGGAGACCCAGTACTTC,CATRSGMTETQYF
-,TRBJ2-7,-,TRBV30,TGTGCCTGGAGTGTACTATCTTACGAGCAGTACTTC,CAWSVLSYEQYF
-,TRBJ1-1,-,TRBV12-3/TRBV12-4,TGTGCCAGCAGTTTCGCGGGCACTGAAGCTTTCTTT,CASSFAGTEAFF
-,TRBJ2-2,-,TRBV6-6,TGTGCCAGCAGTTTCTTCGGGCGGGACGGCGGGGAGCTGTTTTTT,CASSFFGRDGGELFF
TRBD2,TRBJ2-3,-,TRBV29-1,TGCAGCGTCCACCTAGCGGGAGGAACAGATACGCAGTATTTT,CSVHLAGGTDTQYF
-,TRBJ1-5,once,TRBV7-2,TGTGCCAGCAGCTTAGGTGGGCTTCCCACCAATCAGCCCCAGCATTTT,CASSLGGLPTNQPQHF
-,TRBJ2-3,-,TRBV5-1,TGCGCCAGCAGCTACCTCGGGCAGGGGAATAACCCTCTCACAGATACGCAGTATTTT,CASSYLGQGNNPLTDTQYF
-,TRBJ2-2,-,TRBV9,TGTGCCAGCAGCCCCCGCTCGGCAAACACCGGGGAGCTGTTTTTT,CASSPRSANTGELFF